This T cell receptor beta chain was profiled in a study of blood T cell repertoires in COVID-19. At the level of the study: COVID-19 samples, acute and convalescent, were from the United States, Italy and Spain. T cells, B-cell-depleted T cells, or PBMCs supplied cDNA or gDNA.

Per the original data handling: Reference gene primer amplification gave estimated nucleated cell counts. Data came from immunoSEQ multiplex PCR; TCRdb stores just in-frame clones and leaves some out. The V and J calls and clone size were taken over from that table, and D and trimming were inferred from the DNA. This sample carries approximately 77,000 clones, 80% of them seen once, and the ten largest clones take around 5%. CDR3 length equals 14 residues. Germline values: CDR1 SNHLY, CDR2 FYNNEI. Trimming took 4 bases from V and 4 from J; bases not matched to a gene: 1. The chain recombines TRBV2 with TRBJ2-2; 9 bases are a match to TRBD1. The sequenced sample consisted of peripheral blood. The receptor was derived from a woman in her 70s with acute or convalescent COVID-19. CDR3 amino acids: CASSGTGVTGELFF. The DNA of the CDR3 is TGTGCCAGCAGTGGGACAGGGGTCACCGGGGAGCTGTTTTTT.